In this sample, the clone carrying this T cell receptor beta chain turned up many times. The data were taken from a study of T cells in Graves' hyperthyroidism and ophthalmopathy. Losses at the gene ends were 11 bases for V and 0 bases for J; bases not matched to a gene: 8. The length of the CDR3 is 15 residues. Germline V gene data show CDR1 as ENHRY and CDR2 as SYGVKD. RNA transcripts gave rise to amplified TCR beta CDR3 regions. Researchers ran a first-round RT-PCR on the TCR CDR3 using the HTBI primer set. TCRdb analysed the multiplex PCR reads with MiXCR anew, one entry per CDR3 protein. The table has some 250,000 distinct CDR3 sequences, 13% to 15% seen once.

Sequencing was carried out using blood. The V and J genes are TRBV10-3 and TRBJ2-1; 9 positions match TRBD2. This TCR came from a middle-aged woman with Graves' hyperthyroidism that later progressed to Graves' ophthalmopathy. CDR3 bases: TGTGCCGCGCAGGGCGGGAGGGTCTCCTACAATGAGCAGTTCTTC. The encoded protein is CAAQGGRVSYNEQFF.